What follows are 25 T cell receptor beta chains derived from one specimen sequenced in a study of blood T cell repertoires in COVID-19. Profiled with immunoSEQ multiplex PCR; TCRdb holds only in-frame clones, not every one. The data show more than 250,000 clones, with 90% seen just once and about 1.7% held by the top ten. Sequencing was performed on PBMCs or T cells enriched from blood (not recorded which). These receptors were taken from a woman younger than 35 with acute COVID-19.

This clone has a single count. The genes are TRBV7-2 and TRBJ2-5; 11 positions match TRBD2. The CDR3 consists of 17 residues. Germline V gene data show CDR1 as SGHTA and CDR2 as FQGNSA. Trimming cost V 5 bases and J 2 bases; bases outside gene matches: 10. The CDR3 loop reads CASSKIAGGPGQETQYF. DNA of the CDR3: TGTGCCAGCAGCAAAATAGCGGGAGGGCCCGGGCAAGAGACCCAGTACTTC.

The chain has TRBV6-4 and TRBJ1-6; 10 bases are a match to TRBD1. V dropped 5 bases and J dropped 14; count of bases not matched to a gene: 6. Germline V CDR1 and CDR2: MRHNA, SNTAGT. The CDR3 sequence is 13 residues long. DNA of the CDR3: TGTGCCAGCAGTCCGGGACAGGGGTTTGCCCTCCACTTT. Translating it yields CASSPGQGFALHF.

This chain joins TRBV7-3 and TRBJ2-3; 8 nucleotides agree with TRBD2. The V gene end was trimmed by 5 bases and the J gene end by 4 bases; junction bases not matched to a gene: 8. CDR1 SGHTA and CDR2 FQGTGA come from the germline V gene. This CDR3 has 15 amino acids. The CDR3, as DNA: TGTGCCAGCAGCATGAGCGGGAGCCACGCAGATACGCAGTATTTT. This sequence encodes CASSMSGSHADTQYF.

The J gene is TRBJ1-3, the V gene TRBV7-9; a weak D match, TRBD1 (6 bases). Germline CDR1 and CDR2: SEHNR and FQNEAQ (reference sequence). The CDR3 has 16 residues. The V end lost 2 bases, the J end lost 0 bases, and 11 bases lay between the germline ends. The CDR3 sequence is CASSLTGQTSGNTIYF. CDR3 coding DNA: TGTGCCAGCAGCTTAACCGGACAGACCTCTGGAAACACCATATATTTT. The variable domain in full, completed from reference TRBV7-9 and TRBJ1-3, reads DTGVSQNPRHKITKRGQNVTFRCDPISEHNRLYWYRQTLGQGPEFLTYFQNEAQLEKSRLLSDRFSAERPKGSFSTLEIQRTEQGDSAMYLCASSLTGQTSGNTIYFGEGSWLTVV.

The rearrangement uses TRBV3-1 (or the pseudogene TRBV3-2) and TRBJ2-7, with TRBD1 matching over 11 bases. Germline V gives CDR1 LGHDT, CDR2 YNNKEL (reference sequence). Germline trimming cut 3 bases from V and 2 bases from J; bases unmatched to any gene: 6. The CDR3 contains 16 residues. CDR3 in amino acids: CASSHPRTGGTYEQYF. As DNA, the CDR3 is TGTGCCAGCAGCCACCCCAGGACAGGGGGCACCTACGAGCAGTACTTC.

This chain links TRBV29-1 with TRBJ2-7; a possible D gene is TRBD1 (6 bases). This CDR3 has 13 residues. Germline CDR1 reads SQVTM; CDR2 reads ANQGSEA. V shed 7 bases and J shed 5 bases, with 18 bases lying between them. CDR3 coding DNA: TGCAGCGGTGGAACAGGGACCGGAAACGAGCAGTACTTC. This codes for CSGGTGTGNEQYF.

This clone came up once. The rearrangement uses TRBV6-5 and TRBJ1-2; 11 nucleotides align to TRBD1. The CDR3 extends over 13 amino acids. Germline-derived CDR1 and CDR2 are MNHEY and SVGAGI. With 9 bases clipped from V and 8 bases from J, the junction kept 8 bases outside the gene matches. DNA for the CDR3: TGTGCCAGAACCCGGGACAGGGGGTGGGGCTACACCTTC. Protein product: CARTRDRGWGYTF.

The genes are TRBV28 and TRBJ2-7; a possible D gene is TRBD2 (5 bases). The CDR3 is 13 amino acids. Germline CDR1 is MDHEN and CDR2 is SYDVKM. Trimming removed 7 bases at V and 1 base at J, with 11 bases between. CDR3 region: CASKFEGSYEQYF. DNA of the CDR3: TGTGCCAGCAAATTTGAGGGTTCCTACGAGCAGTACTTC.

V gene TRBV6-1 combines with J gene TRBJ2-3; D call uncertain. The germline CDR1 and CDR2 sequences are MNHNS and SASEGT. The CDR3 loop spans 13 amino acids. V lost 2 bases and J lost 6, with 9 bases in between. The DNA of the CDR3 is TGTGCCAGCAGTGAACGAGGTGACGATACGCAGTATTTT. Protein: CASSERGDDTQYF.

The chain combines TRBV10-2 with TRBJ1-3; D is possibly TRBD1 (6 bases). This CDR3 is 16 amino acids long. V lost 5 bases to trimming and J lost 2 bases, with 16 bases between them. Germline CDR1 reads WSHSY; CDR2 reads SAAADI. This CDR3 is CASSKRGGVTGNTIYF. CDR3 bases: TGCGCCAGCAGTAAGAGGGGGGGAGTAACTGGAAACACCATATATTTT.

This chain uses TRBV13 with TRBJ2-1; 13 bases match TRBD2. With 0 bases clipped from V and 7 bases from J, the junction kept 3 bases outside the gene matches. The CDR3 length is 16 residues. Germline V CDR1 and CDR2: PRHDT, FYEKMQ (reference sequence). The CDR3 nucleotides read TGTGCCAGCAGCTTAGGACTAGCGGGAGGGAGGAATGAGCAGTTCTTC. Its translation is CASSLGLAGGRNEQFF.

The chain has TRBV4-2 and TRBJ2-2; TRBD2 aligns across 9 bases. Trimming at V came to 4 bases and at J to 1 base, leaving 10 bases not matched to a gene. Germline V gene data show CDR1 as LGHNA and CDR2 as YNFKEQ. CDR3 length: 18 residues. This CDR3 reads CASSRSMGTSWNTGELFF. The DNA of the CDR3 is TGTGCCAGCAGCCGGAGTATGGGGACTAGCTGGAACACCGGGGAGCTGTTTTTT.

CDR3 region: CAISPSSTAKNIQYF. CDR3 coding DNA: TGTGCCATCAGCCCCTCTAGTACGGCCAAAAACATTCAGTACTTC. The rearrangement links TRBV10-3 to TRBJ2-4; no firm D call. V dropped 6 bases and J dropped 1 base, with 13 bases sitting between them. Germline V gene sequence: CDR1 ENHRY, CDR2 SYGVKD. CDR3 length equals 15 residues.

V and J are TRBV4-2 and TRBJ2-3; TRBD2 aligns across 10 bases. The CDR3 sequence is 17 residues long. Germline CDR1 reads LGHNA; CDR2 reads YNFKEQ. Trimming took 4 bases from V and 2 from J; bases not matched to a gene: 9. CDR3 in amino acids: CASSPRPLAGVTDTQYF. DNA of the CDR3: TGTGCCAGCAGCCCCCGTCCCCTAGCGGGAGTCACAGATACGCAGTATTTT.

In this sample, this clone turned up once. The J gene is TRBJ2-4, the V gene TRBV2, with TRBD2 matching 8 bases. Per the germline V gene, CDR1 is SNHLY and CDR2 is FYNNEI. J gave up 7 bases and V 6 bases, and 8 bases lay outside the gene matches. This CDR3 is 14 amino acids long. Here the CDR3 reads CASRAQGGGNIQYF. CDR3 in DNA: TGTGCCAGCAGGGCACAGGGCGGGGGGAACATTCAGTACTTC.

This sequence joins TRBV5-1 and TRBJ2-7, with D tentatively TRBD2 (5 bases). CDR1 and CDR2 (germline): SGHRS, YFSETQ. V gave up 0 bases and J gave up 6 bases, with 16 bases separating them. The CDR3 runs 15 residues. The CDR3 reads CASSLGGSGYLEQYF. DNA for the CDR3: TGCGCCAGCAGCTTGGGAGGGTCCGGCTACCTCGAGCAGTACTTC.

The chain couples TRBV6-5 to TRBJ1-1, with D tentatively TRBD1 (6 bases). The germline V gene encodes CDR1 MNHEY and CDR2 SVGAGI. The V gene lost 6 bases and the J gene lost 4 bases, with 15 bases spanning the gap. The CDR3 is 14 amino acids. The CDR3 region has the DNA TGTGCCAGCAGCCTCCCCGGGACAACCACTGAAGCTTTCTTT. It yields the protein CASSLPGTTTEAFF.

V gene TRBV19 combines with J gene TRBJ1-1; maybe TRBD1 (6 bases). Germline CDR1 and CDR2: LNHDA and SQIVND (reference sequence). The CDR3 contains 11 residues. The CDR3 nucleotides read TGTTCCACAGGGCTTAAGACTGAAGCTTTCTTT. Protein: CSTGLKTEAFF.

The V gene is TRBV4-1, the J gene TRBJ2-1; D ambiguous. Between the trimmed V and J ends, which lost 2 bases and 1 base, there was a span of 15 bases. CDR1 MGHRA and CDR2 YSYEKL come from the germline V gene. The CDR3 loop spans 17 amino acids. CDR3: CASSQQVGYPSYNEQFF. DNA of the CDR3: TGCGCCAGCAGCCAACAGGTCGGCTACCCGTCCTACAATGAGCAGTTCTTC.

CDR3 loop: CAWSVLGGRGEKLFF. DNA for the CDR3: TGTGCCTGGAGTGTACTCGGGGGGCGCGGTGAAAAACTGTTTTTT. V and J are TRBV30 and TRBJ1-4; TRBD1 is a possible D gene (6 bases). Germline lookup yields CDR1 GTSNPN and CDR2 SVGIG (reference sequence). The CDR3 extends over 15 amino acids. With 0 bases removed from V and 7 bases from J, the gap between germline ends came to 15 bases.

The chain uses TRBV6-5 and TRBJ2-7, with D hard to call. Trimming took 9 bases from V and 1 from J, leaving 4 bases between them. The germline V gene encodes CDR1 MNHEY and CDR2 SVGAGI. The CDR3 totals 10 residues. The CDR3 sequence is CASLSYEQYF. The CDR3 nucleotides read TGTGCCAGTTTATCCTACGAGCAGTACTTC.

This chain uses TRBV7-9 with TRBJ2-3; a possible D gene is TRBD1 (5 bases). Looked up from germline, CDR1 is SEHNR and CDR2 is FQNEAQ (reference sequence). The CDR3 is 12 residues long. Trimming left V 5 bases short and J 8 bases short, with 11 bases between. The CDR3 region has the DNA TGTGCCAGCAGCCCCGCCCAGGGTACGCAGTATTTT. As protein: CASSPAQGTQYF.

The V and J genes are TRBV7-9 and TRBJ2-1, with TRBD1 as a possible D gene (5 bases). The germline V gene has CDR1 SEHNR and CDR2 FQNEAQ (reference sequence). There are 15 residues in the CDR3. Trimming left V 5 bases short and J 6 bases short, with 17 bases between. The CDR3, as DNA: TGTGCCAGCAGCCCCCCTGGGGCTCCATCCAATGAGCAGTTCTTC. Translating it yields CASSPPGAPSNEQFF. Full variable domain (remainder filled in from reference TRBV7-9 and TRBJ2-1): DTGVSQNPRHKITKRGQNVTFRCDPISEHNRLYWYRQTLGQGPEFLTYFQNEAQLEKSRLLSDRFSAERPKGSFSTLEIQRTEQGDSAMYLCASSPPGAPSNEQFFGPGTRLTVL.

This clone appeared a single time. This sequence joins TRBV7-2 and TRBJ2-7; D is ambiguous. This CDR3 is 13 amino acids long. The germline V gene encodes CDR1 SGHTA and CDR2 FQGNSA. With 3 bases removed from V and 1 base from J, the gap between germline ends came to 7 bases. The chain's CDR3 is CASSLSSSYEQYF. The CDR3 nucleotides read TGTGCCAGCAGCTTGTCGTCTTCCTACGAGCAGTACTTC.

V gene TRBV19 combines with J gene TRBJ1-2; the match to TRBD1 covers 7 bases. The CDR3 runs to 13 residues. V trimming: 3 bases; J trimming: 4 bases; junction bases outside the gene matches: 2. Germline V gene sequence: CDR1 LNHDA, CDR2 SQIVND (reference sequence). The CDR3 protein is CASSIDRVYGYTF. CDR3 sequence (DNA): TGTGCCAGTAGTATTGACAGGGTCTATGGCTACACCTTC.